Each of the 29 T cell receptor beta chains below was sequenced from the same sample in a study of cytomegalovirus exposure and HLA in healthy donors. Primers included in the PCR were 60 Vbeta and 13 Jbeta primers. Using immunoSEQ multiplex PCR, the repertoire was profiled, and TCRdb retains in-frame clones only, with some absent. The sample lists 90,000 to 100,000 clones; 70% to 90% were seen once. Sample: PBMCs. Every receptor here comes from a man aged 18 to 35 in good health and CMV-seronegative.

The J gene is TRBJ2-3, the V gene TRBV7-6, with a possible D match to TRBD2 (6 bases). V lost 2 bases and J 1 base, leaving 13 bases between the germline ends. Germline loops: CDR1 SGHVS, CDR2 FNYEAQ. The CDR3 totals 16 residues. CDR3 nucleotide sequence: TGTGCCAGCAGCTTAACAGTACCGGGGGGCACAGATACGCAGTATTTT. Translation: CASSLTVPGGTDTQYF. The full variable domain, rest sourced from reference TRBV7-6 and TRBJ2-3, is GAGVSQSPRYKVTKRGQDVALRCDPISGHVSLYWYRQALGQGPEFLTYFNYEAQQDKSGLPNDRFSAERPEGSISTLTIQRTEQRDSAMYRCASSLTVPGGTDTQYFGPGTRLTVL.

The chain is built from TRBV28 and TRBJ1-2; the D gene is possibly TRBD1 (5 bases). The CDR3 covers 13 residues. V was clipped by 7 bases and J by 7 bases, with 16 bases between them. Germline assignment: CDR1 MDHEN and CDR2 SYDVKM. As DNA, the CDR3 is TGTGCCAGCAACGACAGTAGCCTTCGTGGCTACACCTTC. It encodes CASNDSSLRGYTF.

This rearrangement joins TRBV9 to TRBJ2-3; 7 nucleotides line up with TRBD1. The CDR3 spans 16 residues. The V segment lost 3 bases and the J segment 2 bases; nucleotides outside the gene matches: 9. The germline V gene has CDR1 SGDLS and CDR2 YYNGEE. CDR3 loop: CASSGHWTGATDTQYF. The CDR3 DNA follows: TGTGCCAGCAGCGGGCATTGGACAGGAGCCACAGATACGCAGTATTTT. Supplemented by reference TRBV9 and TRBJ2-3, the full variable domain reads DSGVTQTPKHLITATGQRVTLRCSPRSGDLSVYWYQQSLDQGLQFLIQYYNGEERAKGNILERFSAQQFPDLHSELNLSSLELGDSALYFCASSGHWTGATDTQYFGPGTRLTVL.

The rearrangement uses TRBV6-1 and TRBJ1-5; possibly TRBD1 for D (6 bases). The V and J ends lost 6 bases and 6 bases respectively, with 15 bases between them. CDR3 length equals 14 residues. Germline V gives CDR1 MNHNS, CDR2 SASEGT. Written as DNA, the CDR3 is TGTGCCAGCAGCCCCGGACAGTTTGCTCAGCCCCAGCATTTT. Translating it yields CASSPGQFAQPQHF.

V usage is TRBV5-4 and J usage is TRBJ1-2, with D possibly being TRBD1 (6 bases). The germline CDR1 and CDR2 sequences are SGHNT and YYREEE (reference sequence). The CDR3 sequence is 14 residues long. Trimming cost V 4 bases and J 7 bases, with 17 bases left between them. CDR3 in DNA: TGTGCCAGCAGCCTACCCACAGGGTTGAGTGGCTACACCTTC. Protein product: CASSLPTGLSGYTF.

The chain couples TRBV5-8 to TRBJ1-2, with D unclear. V was shortened by 5 bases and J by 4 bases, with 9 bases between the two germline ends. The CDR3 spans 12 residues. Germline CDR1 SGHTS, CDR2 YDEGEE. The CDR3 protein is CASSSTVYGYTF. Written as DNA, the CDR3 is TGTGCCAGCAGTAGTACGGTCTATGGCTACACCTTC.

The V gene is TRBV6-5, the J gene TRBJ2-7; 9 bases line up with TRBD1. J was trimmed by 4 bases and V by 7 bases; bases with no gene match: 5. This CDR3 has 13 amino acids. Germline values: CDR1 MNHEY, CDR2 SVGAGI. The CDR3 reads CASTQTGGYEQYF. The CDR3 DNA follows: TGTGCCAGCACCCAGACAGGGGGGTACGAGCAGTACTTC.

The chain couples TRBV18 to TRBJ1-5; tentative D call: TRBD1 (6 bases). Trimming shortened V by 6 bases and J by 5 bases, and 11 bases separated the two germline ends. Germline V gene data show CDR1 as KGHSH and CDR2 as LQKENI. The CDR3 has 13 residues. The chain's CDR3 is CASSQGSHQPQHF. The CDR3 nucleotides are TGTGCCAGCTCCCAGGGGAGTCATCAGCCCCAGCATTTT.

This clone occurred once. V gene TRBV7-8 combines with J gene TRBJ2-1; perhaps TRBD2 as D (7 bases). V lost 5 bases to trimming and J lost 2 bases, with 28 bases between them. Germline V gives CDR1 SGHVS, CDR2 FQNEAQ. The CDR3 has 20 amino acids. DNA for the CDR3: TGTGCCAGCAGCGGATTTGGGACTACGGGGGGCCGATCTGCCTACAATGAGCAGTTCTTC. Its protein is CASSGFGTTGGRSAYNEQFF.

The genes are TRBV7-2 and TRBJ2-5, with D unresolved. Germline CDR1 and CDR2: SGHTA and FQGNSA. With 3 bases removed from V and 0 bases from J, the gap between germline ends came to 5 bases. CDR3 length equals 13 residues. The CDR3 loop reads CASSFLYQETQYF. The CDR3, as DNA: TGTGCCAGCAGCTTCCTGTACCAAGAGACCCAGTACTTC.

The chain links TRBV5-5 to TRBJ2-7; 11 bases match TRBD1. Germline-derived CDR1 and CDR2 are SGHKS and YYEKEE (reference sequence). The CDR3 loop spans 14 amino acids. V shed 3 bases and J 4 bases; nucleotides not matched to a gene: 3. CDR3 DNA: TGTGCCAGCAGCTGGGGACAGGGGGATTACGAGCAGTACTTC. Translating it yields CASSWGQGDYEQYF.

The chain employs TRBV29-1 and TRBJ1-5; D is possibly TRBD1 (5 bases). V was pared by 4 bases and J by 0 bases, with 16 bases between. This CDR3 has 16 amino acids. Germline V gene data show CDR1 as SQVTM and CDR2 as ANQGSEA. This CDR3 is CSVVEGALNSNQPQHF. The CDR3 bases are TGCAGCGTTGTGGAAGGGGCCTTAAATAGCAATCAGCCCCAGCATTTT.

Regarding this clone: One end of the junction varies from germline; a read error may be responsible. The chain is built from TRBV25-1 and TRBJ1-1; no clear D. Per the germline V gene, CDR1 is MGHDK and CDR2 is SYGVNS. The CDR3 consists of 14 residues. The CDR3 spells CASSESRLKTEAFF. CDR3 DNA: TGTGCCAGCAGTGAATCCAGGCTGAAAACTGAAGCTTTCTTT.

DNA of the CDR3: TGTGCCAGCAGCTTAGGAGCCCCGTCGGGGAACAATGAGCAGTTCTTC. As protein: CASSLGAPSGNNEQFF. The rearrangement links TRBV13 to TRBJ2-1; tentative D call: TRBD2 (5 bases). There are 16 residues in the CDR3. V lost 0 bases and J lost 5, with 14 bases in between. The germline CDR1 and CDR2 sequences are PRHDT and FYEKMQ (reference sequence).

This clone has more than one count but fewer than ten. The chain couples TRBV14 to TRBJ1-2, with unresolved D. Germline lookup yields CDR1 SGHDN and CDR2 FVKESK. This CDR3 is built from 13 residues. The V gene lost 4 bases and the J gene lost 8 bases, with 14 bases spanning the gap. As DNA, the CDR3 is TGTGCCAGCAGCCCCTATCCCCCCCGAGGCTACACCTTC. Encoded protein: CASSPYPPRGYTF. Full variable domain (rest looked up from reference TRBV14 and TRBJ1-2): EAGVTQFPSHSVIEKGQTVTLRCDPISGHDNLYWYRRVMGKEIKFLLHFVKESKQDESGMPNNRFLAERTGGTYSTLKVQPAELEDSGVYFCASSPYPPRGYTFGSGTRLTVV.

This clone was seen just once. The chain recombines TRBV13 with TRBJ2-2, with 7 nucleotides matching TRBD2. Germline V gene sequence: CDR1 PRHDT, CDR2 FYEKMQ (reference sequence). Trimming cost V 5 bases and J 4 bases; bases outside gene matches: 4. CDR3 length: 14 residues. CDR3: CASSPGGSTGELFF. In DNA form, the CDR3 reads TGTGCCAGCAGCCCGGGGGGTTCCACCGGGGAGCTGTTTTTT.

The gene calls are TRBV5-1 and TRBJ2-1; tentative D call: TRBD2 (6 bases). The V and J ends lost 1 base and 9 bases respectively, with 11 bases between them. This CDR3 has 13 residues. The V gene's germline CDR1 is SGHRS and CDR2 YFSETQ. The CDR3 protein is CASSLNVEGEQFF. The CDR3 DNA reads TGCGCCAGCAGCTTGAACGTGGAGGGTGAGCAGTTCTTC.

This chain connects TRBV27 to TRBJ2-4; 8 bases map to TRBD2. The CDR3 length is 14 residues. CDR1 and CDR2 from the germline V gene are MNHEY and SMNVEV (reference sequence). Germline trimming cut 7 bases from V and 1 base from J; bases unmatched to any gene: 3. CDR3 bases: TGTGCCAGCAATCCTAGCGGGGCCAAAAACATTCAGTACTTC. Residues: CASNPSGAKNIQYF.

V and J are TRBV5-1 and TRBJ2-5, with 10 positions matching TRBD2. The CDR3 runs 15 residues. Germline V gives CDR1 SGHRS, CDR2 YFSETQ. J lost 4 bases, V lost 4 bases, and 7 bases had no gene match. CDR3 sequence: CASSETRTSGETQYF. CDR3 bases: TGCGCCAGCAGCGAAACCCGGACTAGCGGAGAGACCCAGTACTTC. Based on the CDR3 plus reference TRBV5-1 and TRBJ2-5, the full variable domain is KAGVTQTPRYLIKTRGQQVTLSCSPISGHRSVSWYQQTPGQGLQFLFEYFSETQRNKGNFPGRFSGRQFSNSRSEMNVSTLELGDSALYLCASSETRTSGETQYFGPGTRLLVL.

The chain combines TRBV21-1 with TRBJ2-2; no check of the table's D call, TRBD2, against the DNA was made. TRBV21-1 is termed a pseudogene. The CDR3 runs to 15 residues. The CDR3 sequence is CASTNSTSEDGELFF. CDR3 DNA sequence: TGTGCCAGCACTAACTCGACTAGCGAGGACGGGGAGCTGTTTTTT.

The rearrangement links TRBV7-3 to TRBJ1-2; perhaps TRBD1 as D (5 bases). The CDR3 spans 12 residues. From germline, CDR1 is SGHTA and CDR2 FQGTGA. The V and J ends lost 5 bases and 8 bases respectively, with 12 bases between them. CDR3 coding DNA: TGTGCCAGCAGCGCTTCAGGGCAGGGCTACACCTTC. Its protein is CASSASGQGYTF.

This clone appeared once. This same CDR3 is encoded by further DNA sequences in the sample. The gene calls are TRBV5-1 and TRBJ2-5; the match to TRBD2 covers 7 bases. The CDR3 sequence is 14 residues long. Germline CDR1 is SGHRS and CDR2 is YFSETQ. Trimming took 0 bases from V and 2 from J; bases not matched to a gene: 1. The CDR3 is CASSLAGGQETQYF. DNA of the CDR3: TGCGCCAGCAGCTTGGCCGGGGGGCAAGAGACCCAGTACTTC.

This clone was seen a handful of times. This sequence joins TRBV2 and TRBJ1-6; perhaps TRBD1 as D (5 bases). Germline CDR1 SNHLY, CDR2 FYNNEI. Trimming took 6 bases from V and 2 from J, leaving 11 bases between them. This CDR3 is built from 15 residues. The CDR3 DNA reads as TGTGCCAGCAGCCTTGACAGTCCCTATAATTCACCCCTCCACTTT. The encoded protein is CASSLDSPYNSPLHF.

In its sample, this clone is medium-sized. The rearrangement uses TRBV6-6 and TRBJ2-7; 7 nucleotides match TRBD2. There are 14 residues in the CDR3. Germline V gives CDR1 MNHNY, CDR2 SVGAGI (reference sequence). V was clipped by 5 bases and J by 2 bases; unmatched bases: 6. The CDR3 region is CASSTSGEAYEQYF. CDR3 coding DNA: TGTGCCAGCAGTACCAGCGGGGAGGCCTACGAGCAGTACTTC.

V and J are TRBV18 and TRBJ2-4, with D perhaps TRBD2 (5 bases). This CDR3 comprises 14 residues. Germline CDR1 KGHSH, CDR2 LQKENI. Trimming cost V 3 bases and J 4 bases, with 10 bases left between them. Here the CDR3 DNA reads TGTGCCAGCTCACCGTCCGGGGTGAAAAACATTCAGTACTTC. Amino acids: CASSPSGVKNIQYF.

The gene calls are TRBV18 and TRBJ2-7; 7 nucleotides align to TRBD2. CDR1 is KGHSH, CDR2 LQKENI, per germline. CDR3 length: 15 residues. V lost 3 bases, J lost 0 bases, and 5 bases stayed unmatched. CDR3 in DNA: TGTGCCAGCTCACCGGGAGCGGGGAGCTCCTACGAGCAGTACTTC. It codes for CASSPGAGSSYEQYF.

The rearrangement joins TRBV9 to TRBJ2-5; 7 nucleotides line up with TRBD2. Germline V gene data show CDR1 as SGDLS and CDR2 as YYNGEE. V lost 5 bases and J lost 5; bases outside the gene matches: 6. The CDR3 contains 13 residues. CDR3 DNA sequence: TGTGCCAGCAGTCTACTGGGGGGGGAGACCCAGTACTTC. Protein product: CASSLLGGETQYF.

In this sample, this clone turned up once. V usage is TRBV9 and J usage is TRBJ2-7, with 7 bases aligning to TRBD1. The germline V gene has CDR1 SGDLS and CDR2 YYNGEE. Losses at the gene ends were 0 bases for V and 3 bases for J; bases not matched to a gene: 6. CDR3 length: 15 residues. The CDR3 protein is CASSVGGTDLYEQYF. The CDR3 DNA sequence: TGTGCCAGCAGCGTAGGAGGGACAGACCTCTACGAGCAGTACTTC.

This chain links TRBV7-9 with TRBJ2-7; 8 bases are shared with TRBD1. The CDR3 runs to 14 residues. V lost 3 bases and J lost 5; bases outside the gene matches: 6. Per germline, CDR1 SEHNR and CDR2 FQNEAQ (reference sequence). CDR3 sequence reads: CASSFMAGGDEQYF. CDR3 sequence (DNA): TGTGCCAGCAGCTTTATGGCAGGGGGCGACGAGCAGTACTTC.